This T cell receptor beta chain was recovered during a study of blood T cell repertoires in COVID-19. Study-wide background: Some COVID-19 samples were acute and others convalescent; all came from the United States, Italy and Spain. From T cells, B-cell-depleted T cells, or PBMCs came the material, which was cDNA or gDNA.

Original handling: Amplification with reference gene primers provided the estimates of nucleated cell counts. Clones were sequenced by immunoSEQ multiplex PCR, and TCRdb holds only the in-frame ones, with some missing. V and J calls and clone size are as listed in that table; D and trimming were resolved from the DNA. Among about 140,000 clones listed, 86% were seen once. The CDR3 is made up of 13 amino acids. Germline-derived CDR1 and CDR2 are MDHEN and SYDVKM. V dropped 6 bases and J dropped 1 base, with 7 bases sitting between them. The chain uses TRBV28 and TRBJ1-3; the D is unclear. This TCR came from a woman aged 60 to 75 with acute or convalescent COVID-19. The sample was peripheral blood. The CDR3, as DNA: TGTGCCAGCAGCTCGGGGTCTGGAAACACCATATATTTT. The encoded protein is CASSSGSGNTIYF.